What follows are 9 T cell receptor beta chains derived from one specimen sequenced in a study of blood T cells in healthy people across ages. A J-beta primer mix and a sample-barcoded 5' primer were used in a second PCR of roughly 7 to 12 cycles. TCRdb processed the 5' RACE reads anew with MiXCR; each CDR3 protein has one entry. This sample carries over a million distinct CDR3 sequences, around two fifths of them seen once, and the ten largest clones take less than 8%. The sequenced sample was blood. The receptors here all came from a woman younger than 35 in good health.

The CDR3 region is CSELGQGSYEQYF. The CDR3 DNA reads TGCAGTGAGCTGGGACAGGGTTCTTACGAGCAGTACTTC. This sequence joins TRBV20-1 and TRBJ2-7; 9 bases line up with TRBD1. CDR3 size: 13 residues. CDR1 DFQATT and CDR2 SNEGSKA come from the germline V gene (reference sequence). The junction had 8 bases not matched to a gene; V was cut back by 7 bases and J by 4 bases.

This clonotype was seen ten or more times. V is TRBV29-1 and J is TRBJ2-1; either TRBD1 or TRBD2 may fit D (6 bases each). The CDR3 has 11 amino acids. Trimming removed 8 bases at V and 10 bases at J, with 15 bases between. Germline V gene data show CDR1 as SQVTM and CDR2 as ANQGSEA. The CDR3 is CSHKRGTEQFF. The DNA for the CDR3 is TGCAGCCACAAACGGGGGACAGAGCAGTTCTTC.

This CDR3 is CASSLMWGEQYF. The DNA of the CDR3 is TGTGCCAGCAGTTTAATGTGGGGGGAGCAGTACTTC. This chain joins TRBV12-3 or TRBV12-4 and TRBJ2-7; D possibly matches TRBD1 or TRBD2 (5 bases each). Between the trimmed V and J ends, which lost 2 bases and 7 bases, there was a span of 9 bases. This CDR3 is built from 12 residues.

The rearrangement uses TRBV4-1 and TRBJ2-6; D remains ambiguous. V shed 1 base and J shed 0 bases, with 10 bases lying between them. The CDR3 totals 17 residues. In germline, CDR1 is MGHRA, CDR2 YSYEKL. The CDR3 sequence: CASSQAGTSSGANVLTF. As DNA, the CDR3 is TGCGCCAGCAGCCAAGCGGGTACATCCTCTGGGGCCAACGTCCTGACTTTC.

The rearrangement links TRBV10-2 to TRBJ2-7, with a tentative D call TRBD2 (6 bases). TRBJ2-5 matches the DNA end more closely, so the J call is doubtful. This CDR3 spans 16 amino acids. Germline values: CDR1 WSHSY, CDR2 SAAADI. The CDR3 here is CASSFVGGTTGETQYF. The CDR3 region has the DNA TGCGCCAGCAGTTTTGTGGGAGGAACTACGGGAGAGACCCAGTACTTC.

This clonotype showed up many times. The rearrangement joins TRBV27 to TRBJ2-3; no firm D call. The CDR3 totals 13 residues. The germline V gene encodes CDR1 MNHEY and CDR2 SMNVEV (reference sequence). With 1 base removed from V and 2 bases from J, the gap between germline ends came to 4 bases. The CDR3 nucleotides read TGTGCCAGCAGTTTATTACCCACAGATACGCAGTATTTT. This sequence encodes CASSLLPTDTQYF.

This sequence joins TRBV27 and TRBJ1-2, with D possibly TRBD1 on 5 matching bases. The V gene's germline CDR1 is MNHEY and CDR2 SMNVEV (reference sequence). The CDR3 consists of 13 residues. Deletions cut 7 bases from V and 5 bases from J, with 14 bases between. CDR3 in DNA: TGTGCCAGCAAGGCAGGGCCCTTATATGGCTACACCTTC. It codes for CASKAGPLYGYTF.

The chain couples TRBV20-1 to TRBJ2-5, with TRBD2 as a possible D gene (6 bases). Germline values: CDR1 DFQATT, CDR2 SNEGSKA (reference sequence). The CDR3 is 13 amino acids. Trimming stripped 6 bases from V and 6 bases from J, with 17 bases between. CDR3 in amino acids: CSASEDGSKTQYF. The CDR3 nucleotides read TGCAGTGCCTCTGAGGACGGGAGCAAGACCCAGTACTTC.

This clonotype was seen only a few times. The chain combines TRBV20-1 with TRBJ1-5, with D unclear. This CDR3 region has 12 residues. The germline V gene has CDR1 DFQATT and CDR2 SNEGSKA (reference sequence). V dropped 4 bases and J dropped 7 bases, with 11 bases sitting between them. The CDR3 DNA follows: TGCAGTGCTACGGATCCACTACAGCCCCAGCATTTT. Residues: CSATDPLQPQHF.